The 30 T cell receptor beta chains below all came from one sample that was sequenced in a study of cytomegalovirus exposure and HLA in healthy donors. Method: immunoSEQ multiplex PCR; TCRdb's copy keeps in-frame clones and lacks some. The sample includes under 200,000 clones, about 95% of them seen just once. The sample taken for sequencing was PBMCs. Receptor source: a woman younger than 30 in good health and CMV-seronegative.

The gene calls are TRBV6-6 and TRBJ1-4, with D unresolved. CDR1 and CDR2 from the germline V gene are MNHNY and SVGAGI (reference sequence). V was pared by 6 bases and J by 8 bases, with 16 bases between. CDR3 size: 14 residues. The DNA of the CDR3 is TGTGCCAGCAGCGGGAATCCAACAGCGGAAAAACTGTTTTTT. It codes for CASSGNPTAEKLFF.

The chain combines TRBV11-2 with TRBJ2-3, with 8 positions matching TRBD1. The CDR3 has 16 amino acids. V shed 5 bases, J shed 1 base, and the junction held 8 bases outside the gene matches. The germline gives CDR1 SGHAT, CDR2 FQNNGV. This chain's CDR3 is CASSGGTGLGTDTQYF. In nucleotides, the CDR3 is TGTGCCAGCAGCGGTGGGACAGGACTTGGCACAGATACGCAGTATTTT. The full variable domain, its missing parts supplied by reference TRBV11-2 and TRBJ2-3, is EAGVAQSPRYKIIEKRQSVAFWCNPISGHATLYWYQQILGQGPKLLIQFQNNGVVDDSQLPKDRFSAERLKGVDSTLKIQPAKLEDSAVYLCASSGGTGLGTDTQYFGPGTRLTVL.

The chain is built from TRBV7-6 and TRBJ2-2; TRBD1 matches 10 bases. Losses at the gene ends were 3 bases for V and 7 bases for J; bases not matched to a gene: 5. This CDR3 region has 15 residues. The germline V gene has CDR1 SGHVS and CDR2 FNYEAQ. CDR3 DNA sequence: TGTGCCAGCAGCTTCGACAGGGGGCAGAACGGGGAGCTGTTTTTT. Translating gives CASSFDRGQNGELFF.

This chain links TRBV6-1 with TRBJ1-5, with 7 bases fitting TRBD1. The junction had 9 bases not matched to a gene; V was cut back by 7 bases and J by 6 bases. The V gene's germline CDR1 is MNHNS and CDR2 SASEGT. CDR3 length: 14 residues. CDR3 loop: CASTRGAGGQPQHF. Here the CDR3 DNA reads TGTGCCAGCACCAGGGGGGCAGGAGGTCAGCCCCAGCATTTT.

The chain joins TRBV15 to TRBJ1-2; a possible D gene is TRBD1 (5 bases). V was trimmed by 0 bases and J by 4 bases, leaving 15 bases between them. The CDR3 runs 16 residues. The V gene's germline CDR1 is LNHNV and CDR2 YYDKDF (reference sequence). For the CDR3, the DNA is TGTGCCACCAGCAGAGATCTCGCAGGGCTTGGCTATGGCTACACCTTC. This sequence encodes CATSRDLAGLGYGYTF.

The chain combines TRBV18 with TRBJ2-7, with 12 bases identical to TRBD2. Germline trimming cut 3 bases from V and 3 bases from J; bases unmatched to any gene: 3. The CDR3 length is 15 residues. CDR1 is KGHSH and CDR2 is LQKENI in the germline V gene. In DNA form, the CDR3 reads TGTGCCAGCTCACCGACTAGCGGGGGACGCTACGAGCAGTACTTC. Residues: CASSPTSGGRYEQYF.

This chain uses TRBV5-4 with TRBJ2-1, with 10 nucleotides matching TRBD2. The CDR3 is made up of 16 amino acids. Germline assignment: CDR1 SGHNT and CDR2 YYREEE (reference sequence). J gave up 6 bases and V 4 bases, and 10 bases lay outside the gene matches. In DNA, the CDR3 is TGTGCCAGCAGCCCAGGACTAGCGGAAAACTTCAATGAGCAGTTCTTC. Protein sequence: CASSPGLAENFNEQFF.

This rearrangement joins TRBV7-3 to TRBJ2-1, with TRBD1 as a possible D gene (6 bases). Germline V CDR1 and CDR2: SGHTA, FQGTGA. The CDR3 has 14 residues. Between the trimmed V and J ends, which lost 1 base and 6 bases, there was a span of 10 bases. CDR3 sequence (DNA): TGTGCCAGCAGCTTAAACAGGGTTGGCAATGAGCAGTTCTTC. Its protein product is CASSLNRVGNEQFF. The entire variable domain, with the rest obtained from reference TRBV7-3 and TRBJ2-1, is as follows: GAGVSQTPSNKVTEKGKYVELRCDPISGHTALYWYRQSLGQGPEFLIYFQGTGAADDSGLPNDRFFAVRPEGSVSTLKIQRTERGDSAVYLCASSLNRVGNEQFFGPGTRLTVL.

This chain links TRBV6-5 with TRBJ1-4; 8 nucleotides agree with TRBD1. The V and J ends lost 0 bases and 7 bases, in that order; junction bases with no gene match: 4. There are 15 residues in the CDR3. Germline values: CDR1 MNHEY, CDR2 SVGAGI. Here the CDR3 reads CASSYSGQGAEKLFF. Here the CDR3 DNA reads TGTGCCAGCAGTTACTCGGGGCAGGGGGCTGAAAAACTGTTTTTT.

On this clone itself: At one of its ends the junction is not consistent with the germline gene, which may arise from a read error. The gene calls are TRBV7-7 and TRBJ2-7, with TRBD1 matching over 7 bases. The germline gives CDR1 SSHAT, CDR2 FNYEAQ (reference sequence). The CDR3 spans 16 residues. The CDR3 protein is CASSEGPTGRWYEQYF. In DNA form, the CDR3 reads TGTGCTAGCAGCGAGGGCCCGACAGGGCGATGGTACGAGCAGTACTTC. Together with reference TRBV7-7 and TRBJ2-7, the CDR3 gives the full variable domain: GAGVSQSPRYKVTKRGQDVTLRCDPISSHATLYWYQQALGQGPEFLTYFNYEAQPDKSGLPSDRFSAERPEGSISTLTIQRTEQRDSAMYRCASSEGPTGRWYEQYFGPGTRLTVT.

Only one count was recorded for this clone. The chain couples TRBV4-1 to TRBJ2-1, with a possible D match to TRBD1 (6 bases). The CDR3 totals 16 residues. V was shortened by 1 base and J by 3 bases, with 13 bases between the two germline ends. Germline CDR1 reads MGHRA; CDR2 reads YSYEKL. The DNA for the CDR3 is TGCGCCAGCAGCCAAGTAGGAGGACAGAACTACAATGAGCAGTTCTTC. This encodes CASSQVGGQNYNEQFF.

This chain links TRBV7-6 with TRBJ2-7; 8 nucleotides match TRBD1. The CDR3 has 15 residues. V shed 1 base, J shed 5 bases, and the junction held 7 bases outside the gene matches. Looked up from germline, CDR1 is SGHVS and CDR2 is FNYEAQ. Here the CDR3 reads CASSLVSSGGHEQYF. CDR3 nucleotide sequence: TGTGCCAGCAGCTTAGTAAGTTCAGGGGGCCACGAGCAGTACTTC.

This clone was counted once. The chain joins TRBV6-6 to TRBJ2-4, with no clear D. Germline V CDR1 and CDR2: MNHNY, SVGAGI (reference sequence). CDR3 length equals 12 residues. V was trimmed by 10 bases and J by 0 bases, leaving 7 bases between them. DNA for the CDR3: TGTGCCACCAGACTAGCCAAAAACATTCAGTACTTC. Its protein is CATRLAKNIQYF.

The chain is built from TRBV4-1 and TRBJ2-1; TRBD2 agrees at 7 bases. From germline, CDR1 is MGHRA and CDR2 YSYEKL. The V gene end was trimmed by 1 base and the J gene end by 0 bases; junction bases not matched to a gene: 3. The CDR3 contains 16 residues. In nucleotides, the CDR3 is TGCGCCAGCAGCCAAGCCCGGGGGGTCTCCTACAATGAGCAGTTCTTC. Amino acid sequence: CASSQARGVSYNEQFF.

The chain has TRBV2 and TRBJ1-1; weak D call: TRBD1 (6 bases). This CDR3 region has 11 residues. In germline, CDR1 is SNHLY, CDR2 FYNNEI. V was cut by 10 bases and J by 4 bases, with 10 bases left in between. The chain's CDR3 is CAILGGTEAFF. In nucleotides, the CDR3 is TGTGCCATCCTAGGGGGCACTGAAGCTTTCTTT.

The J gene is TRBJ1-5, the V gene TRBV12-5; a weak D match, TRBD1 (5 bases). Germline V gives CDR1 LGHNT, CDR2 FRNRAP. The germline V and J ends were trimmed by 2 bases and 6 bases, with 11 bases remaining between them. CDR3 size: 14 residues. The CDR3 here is CASGLSGSLQPQHF. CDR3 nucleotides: TGTGCTAGTGGTTTGTCAGGGTCGCTTCAGCCCCAGCATTTT.

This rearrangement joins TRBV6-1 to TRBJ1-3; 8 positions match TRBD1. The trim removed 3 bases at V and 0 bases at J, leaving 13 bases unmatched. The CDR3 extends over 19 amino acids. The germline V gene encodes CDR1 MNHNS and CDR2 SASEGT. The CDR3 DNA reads TGTGCCAGCAGTGATGGGACAGGTCTCTCGAGCTACTCTGGAAACACCATATATTTT. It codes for CASSDGTGLSSYSGNTIYF.

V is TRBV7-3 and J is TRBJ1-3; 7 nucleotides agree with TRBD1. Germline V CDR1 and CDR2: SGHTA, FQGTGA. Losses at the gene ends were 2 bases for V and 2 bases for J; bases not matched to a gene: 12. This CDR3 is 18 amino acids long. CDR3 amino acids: CASSLVSPGTVAGNTIYF. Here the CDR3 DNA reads TGTGCCAGCAGCTTAGTTTCCCCGGGGACAGTAGCTGGAAACACCATATATTTT. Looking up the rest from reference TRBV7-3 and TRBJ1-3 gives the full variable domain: GAGVSQTPSNKVTEKGKYVELRCDPISGHTALYWYRQSLGQGPEFLIYFQGTGAADDSGLPNDRFFAVRPEGSVSTLKIQRTERGDSAVYLCASSLVSPGTVAGNTIYFGEGSWLTVV.

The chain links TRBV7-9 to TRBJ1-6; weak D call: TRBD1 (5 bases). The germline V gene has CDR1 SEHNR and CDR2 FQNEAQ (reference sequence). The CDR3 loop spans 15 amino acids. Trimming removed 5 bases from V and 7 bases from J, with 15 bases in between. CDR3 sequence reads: CASSPRQGGNSPLHF. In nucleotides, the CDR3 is TGTGCCAGCAGCCCCCGGCAGGGAGGGAATTCACCCCTCCACTTT.

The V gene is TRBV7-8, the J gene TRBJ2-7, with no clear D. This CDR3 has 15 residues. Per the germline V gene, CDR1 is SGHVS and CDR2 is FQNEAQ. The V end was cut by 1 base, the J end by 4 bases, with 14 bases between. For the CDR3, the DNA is TGTGCCAGCAGCTTAGGCCTATATGCCGCGTACGAGCAGTACTTC. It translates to CASSLGLYAAYEQYF.

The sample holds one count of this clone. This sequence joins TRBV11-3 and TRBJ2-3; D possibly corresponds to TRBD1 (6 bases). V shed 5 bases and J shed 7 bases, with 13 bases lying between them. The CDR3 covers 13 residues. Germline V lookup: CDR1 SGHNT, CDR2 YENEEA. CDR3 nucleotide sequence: TGTGCCAGCAGCCAACAGGGTTCACATACGCAGTATTTT. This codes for CASSQQGSHTQYF.

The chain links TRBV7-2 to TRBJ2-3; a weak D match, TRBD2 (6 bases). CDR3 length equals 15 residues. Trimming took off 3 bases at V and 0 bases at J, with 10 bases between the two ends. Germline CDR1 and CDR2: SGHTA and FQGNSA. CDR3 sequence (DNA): TGTGCCAGCAGCTTCCCGGGACTGAGCACAGATACGCAGTATTTT. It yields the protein CASSFPGLSTDTQYF.

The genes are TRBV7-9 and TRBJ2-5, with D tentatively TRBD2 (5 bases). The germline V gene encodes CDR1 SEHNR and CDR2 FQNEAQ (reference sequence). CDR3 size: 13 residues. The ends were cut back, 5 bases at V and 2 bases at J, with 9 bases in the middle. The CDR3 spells CASSASGQETQYF. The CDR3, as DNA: TGTGCCAGCAGCGCGTCGGGACAAGAGACCCAGTACTTC. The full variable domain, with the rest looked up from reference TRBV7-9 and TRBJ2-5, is DTGVSQNPRHKITKRGQNVTFRCDPISEHNRLYWYRQTLGQGPEFLTYFQNEAQLEKSRLLSDRFSAERPKGSFSTLEIQRTEQGDSAMYLCASSASGQETQYFGPGTRLLVL.

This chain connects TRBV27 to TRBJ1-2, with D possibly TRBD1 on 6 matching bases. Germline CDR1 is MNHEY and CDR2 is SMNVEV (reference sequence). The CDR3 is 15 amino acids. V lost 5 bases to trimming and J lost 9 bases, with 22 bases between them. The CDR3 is CASSPSGQSNSRYTF. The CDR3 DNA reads TGTGCCAGCAGTCCCTCCGGACAGTCAAATTCGCGCTACACCTTC.

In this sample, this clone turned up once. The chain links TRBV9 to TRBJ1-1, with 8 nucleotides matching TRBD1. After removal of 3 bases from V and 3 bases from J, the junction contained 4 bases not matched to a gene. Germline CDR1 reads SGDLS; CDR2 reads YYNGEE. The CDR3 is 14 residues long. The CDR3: CASSGTGRDTEAFF. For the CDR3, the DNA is TGTGCCAGCAGCGGGACAGGGCGCGACACTGAAGCTTTCTTT.

The CDR3 loop is CASPPKQDTAENIQYF. The CDR3, as DNA: TGCGCCAGCCCCCCAAAACAGGATACTGCGGAAAACATTCAGTACTTC. The rearrangement joins TRBV5-1 to TRBJ2-4; possible D gene TRBD1, 5 bases. The V end was cut by 7 bases, the J end by 5 bases, with 22 bases between. CDR3 length: 16 amino acids. Germline V gene lookup returns CDR1 SGHRS and CDR2 YFSETQ.

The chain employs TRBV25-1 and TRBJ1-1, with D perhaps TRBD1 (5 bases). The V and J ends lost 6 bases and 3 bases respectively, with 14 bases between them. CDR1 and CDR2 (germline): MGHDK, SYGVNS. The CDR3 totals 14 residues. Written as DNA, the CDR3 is TGTGCCAGCAGGGACAACTCTGGGCACACTGAAGCTTTCTTT. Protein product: CASRDNSGHTEAFF. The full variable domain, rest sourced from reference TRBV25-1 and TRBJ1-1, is EADIYQTPRYLVIGTGKKITLECSQTMGHDKMYWYQQDPGMELHLIHYSYGVNSTEKGDLSSESTVSRIRTEHFPLTLESARPSHTSQYLCASRDNSGHTEAFFGQGTRLTVV.

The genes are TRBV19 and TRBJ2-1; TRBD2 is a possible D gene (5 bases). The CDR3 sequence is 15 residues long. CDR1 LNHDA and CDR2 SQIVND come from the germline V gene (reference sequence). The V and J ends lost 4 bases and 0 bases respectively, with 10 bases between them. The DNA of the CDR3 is TGTGCCAGTAGTAGGCTAGCTAGCTCCTACAATGAGCAGTTCTTC. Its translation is CASSRLASSYNEQFF. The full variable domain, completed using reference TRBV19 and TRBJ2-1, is DGGITQSPKYLFRKEGQNVTLSCEQNLNHDAMYWYRQDPGQGLRLIYYSQIVNDFQKGDIAEGYSVSREKKESFPLTVTSAQKNPTAFYLCASSRLASSYNEQFFGPGTRLTVL.

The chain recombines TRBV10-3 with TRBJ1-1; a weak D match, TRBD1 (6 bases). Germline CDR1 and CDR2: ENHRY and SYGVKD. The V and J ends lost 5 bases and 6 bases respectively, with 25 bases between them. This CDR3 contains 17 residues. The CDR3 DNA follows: TGTGCCATCAGTCCCTTGGGGGCCGGCAGAGGGGCCCCTGAAGCTTTCTTT. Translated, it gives CAISPLGAGRGAPEAFF.

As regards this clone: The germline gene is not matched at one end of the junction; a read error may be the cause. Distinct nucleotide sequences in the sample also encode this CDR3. For the CDR3, the DNA is TGTGCCAGCAGTTTGCTTCTCCCAGGGCCAACTAACTATGGTTACACCTTC. Protein sequence: CASSLLLPGPTNYGYTF. The chain uses TRBV27 and TRBJ1-2; D might be TRBD1 (5 bases). Germline CDR1 is MNHEY and CDR2 is SMNVEV (reference sequence). CDR3 length: 17 amino acids.